This T cell receptor (beta chain) was captured by sequencing in a study of cytomegalovirus exposure and HLA in healthy donors (dated by TCRdb to 2015 to 2018). Describing the broader study: An earlier analysis of several hundred of the donors reported about 260 Gb of sequence data and 95 million to 130 million unique TCR beta sequences obtained from roughly 170 million T cells. About 300 gigabases of sequencing data and around 80 million unique TCR sequences made up an early release that covered nearly 650 HLA-typed donors. Among the approximately 400 genotyped donors, around 81% belonged to the genetic ancestry cluster associated with self-reported Caucasian donors. The study aimed to test whether signatures of past pathogen exposure could be identified by cataloging public T cell receptors. The T cell repertoires of under 750 subjects were profiled by immunosequencing and related to cytomegalovirus serostatus. Besides the first cohort of about 730 subjects, a separate validation cohort made up of over a hundred different subjects was used. The study combined high-throughput TCR immunosequencing, statistical association of individual TCRs with disease status, and machine learning to predict cytomegalovirus infection status. In a later analysis, previously published TCR beta repertoires from 500 to 750 donors were re-analyzed and high-resolution HLA genotyping was added so that TCR occurrence patterns could be studied. Rather than using new phenotypic data, the later analysis identified candidate immune exposures from TCR beta sequences and from how often those sequences occurred across donors. In an earlier analysis of 587 of the donors, high-throughput TCR beta sequencing was used to judge whether each TCR beta V gene segment behaved as functional or pseudogenic. Donor age, sex, ethnicity and CMV serostatus were compiled together with the repertoire data. A later genetic analysis took genome-wide SNP genotypes for about 65% of the 666 donors and used that subset as a discovery cohort. All discovery cohort repertoires had been generated using a single sequencing platform. Class I and class II HLA loci were covered by the typing at four-digit resolution. The number of donors typed differed by locus, with roughly 620-630 for A, B, C, DRB1 and DQB1, around 500 for DQA1, 600 to 610 for DPA1, and some 440 for DPB1. Because of strong linkage in the cohort, roughly five DR-DQ haplotypes were treated as single units for association and clustering. Among over 350 genotyped donors of the cohort, an average of approximately 240,000 unique TCR beta nucleotide sequences were sequenced per donor, around 20% of them non-productive. General study outcomes and caveats: Strong co-occurrence of HLA alleles, especially DR and DQ, made assigning TCR associations to individual alleles difficult. A further reported finding was that TCR beta sequences accurately predicted the HLA-A and HLA-B alleles for most subjects in the first cohort. It was suggested by the authors that the approach could potentially be generalized to other disease states and immunological phenotypes. Most TCR sequences were observed very rarely across donors, whereas some public TCRs were present in many individuals. The classifier was reported to diagnose cytomegalovirus status with high specificity and sensitivity in both the original and validation cohorts. A later analysis found that most CMV-associated TCR beta chains appeared HLA-restricted, with HLA associations seemingly driven largely by CMV exposure. A cluster of highly shared sequence variants was judged likely to be a technical artifact of the sequencing pipeline. In a later analysis, some 17,000 TCR beta sequences were associated with specific HLA alleles at a false discovery rate of 0.05. According to a later genetic analysis, donors in an Asian-associated ancestry cluster had fewer N-insertions in productive TCRs than the roughly 700-donor mean. Because HLA typing was unavailable for some donors at each locus, only the typed subset was used in association tests. The presence/absence analyses assumed that sequencing depth was roughly uniform across donors, and that assumption may not be true. In vitro tests confirmed that a few of the cytomegalovirus-associated TCR beta chains recognize cytomegalovirus antigens. Linkage disequilibrium might explain the correlated functional status among segregating V segments, but an unknown experimental factor could not be excluded. V-gene and J-gene trimming of TCR beta chains was associated with a missense DCLRE1C variant in a later genetic analysis, and the association was replicated in an independent cohort. CMV serostatus was the only immune exposure information available for the cohort. In an earlier analysis of 450 to 750 of the donors, most TCR beta V segments appeared in productive rearrangements about 90% or about 30% of the time, broadly matching IMGT annotations. In a later analysis, TCR association rates were found to vary across HLA loci, with the most associated TCRs seen for DRB1 alleles and the fewest for HLA-C alleles. The study gave a list of under 200 TCR beta chains associated with cytomegalovirus. According to a later analysis, parvovirus B19, influenza, CMV and Epstein-Barr virus appeared linked to several top co-occurrence clusters. A later analysis found that HLA-associated TCR beta chains were more clonally expanded and had lower generation probabilities than equally common non-associated chains. Because counts were too low, about 18 rarely observed V segments, including chromosome 9 orphons, were excluded from the earlier analysis of 500 to 700 of the donors. This cohort had only TCR beta chains sequenced, and the lack of alpha or paired-chain data limited which features could be detected.

The library came from the immunoSEQ multiplex PCR assay. For the multiplex PCR, a mixture combining 60 forward primers for TCR Vbeta segments and 13 reverse primers for TCR Jbeta segments was used. The CDR3 region of rearranged TCR beta genes was amplified from genomic DNA with a multiplex PCR assay. The Illumina HiSeq System was used to sequence the amplified TCR beta libraries as 87-base-pair reads. As for the original processing: A later analysis tallied 80 million to 95 million unique TCR beta chains across the 650 to 750 repertoires, and approximately 12 million of those chains were shared by two or more donors. Raw reads were error-corrected and collapsed into unique sequences with a nearest-neighbor algorithm that merged closely related sequences to remove PCR and sequencing errors. V, D and J gene segments were assigned by aligning CDR3 sequences to IMGT reference sequences. Each retained sequence needed at least a six-nucleotide match to both a V gene segment and a J gene segment. A rearrangement counted as productive if the CDR3 had no stop codons and remained in frame with V and J, and every other rearrangement counted as non-productive. CDR3 was defined by IMGT convention, running from the second conserved V-encoded cysteine to the conserved J-encoded phenylalanine. The earlier analysis of some 540 of the donors excluded any sequence lacking an unambiguous match to a single V gene segment. In an earlier analysis of around 600 of the donors, V segments were called functional above 56.7% productive rearrangements and were called segregating when the between-donor standard deviation exceeded 5%. To diagnose cytomegalovirus status from the catalog of TCR beta chain sequences, a statistical classification framework was built. In a later analysis, TCR nucleotide sequences were compared against IMGT/GENE-DB human TR gene sequences so that V and J genes could be assigned. A later analysis assigned CDR3 sequences and most-parsimonious VDJ recombination scenarios with the TCRdist pipeline. In a later analysis, each TCR beta chain was defined by its CDR3 amino acid sequence together with its V-gene family, and reads lacking a unique V-gene family were excluded. As a way to deal with suspected cross-contamination and a sequencing artifact, a later analysis dropped hundreds of nucleotide sequences that were highly shared and had low generation probability. A later analysis calculated a clonal expansion index for each public chain from normalized within-repertoire ranks of inferred template counts. A later analysis computed generation probabilities with a VDJ recombination model fitted to out-of-frame rearrangements, and checked the results against IGoR. A later analysis scored TCR-TCR, TCR-HLA and TCR-CMV co-occurrence with hypergeometric tests, applying a repertoire-size bias correction to TCR pairs. A later analysis estimated false discovery rates by permuting HLA or CMV assignments 20 times. In a later analysis, co-occurring TCRs were grouped using DBSCAN, with TCRdist sequence similarity added in when clustering inside HLA-allele-positive subsets. For co-occurrence clustering, repertoires with fewer than 30,000 or more than 120,000 public chains were excluded, along with five repertoires with anomalous nucleotide sharing. TCRdb carries this immuneACCESS record with in-frame sequences only. Its versions omit some clonotypes, under half of them owing to an unresolved V gene in the studies checked, with the rest unexplained. Clonal size and the V and J genes are those of that table, whereas D and trimming came from the DNA. The sample data list roughly 100,000 clones, and about 80% of these were observed just once. About 10% of the sample rests with the top ten.

There are a few counts of this clone. This receptor's antigen is unknown. There are no base qualities to consult, and no much larger clone falls within one base. The cohort was made up of about 670 healthy bone marrow donors. All cohort members were sampled while nominally healthy, although unrecorded immune exposures were likely present. The donor tested CMV seropositive and was one of the 289 seropositive cohort members. Each donor provided a peripheral blood sample, and peripheral blood mononuclear cells were used for TCR beta sequencing. Genomic DNA extraction from the blood cell samples was performed with the Qiagen DNeasy Blood Extraction Kit. The receptor comes from a man younger than 30 in good health and CMV-seropositive. Sequencing input: PBMCs.

The CDR3 in this case is CASKRVGGNFETISGANVLTF. The nucleotide sequence is TGTGCCAGTAAGCGAGTGGGGGGTAATTTCGAAACGATCTCTGGGGCCAACGTCCTGACTTTC. The rearrangement combines TRBV19 with TRBJ2-6, with a weak D call of TRBD2 (6 bases match). Based on the germline V gene (reference sequence), the CDR1 and CDR2 sequences are LNHDA and SQIVND. The junction shows trimming of 7 bases on V and 0 bases on J, plus 28 bases between the germline ends. Including cysteine and phenylalanine, the CDR3 has 21 amino acids. Just the 63-base CDR3 DNA is kept, in frame starting at base 1. The full variable domain, completed from the reference TRBV19 and TRBJ2-6 proteins outside the CDR3, reads DGGITQSPKYLFRKEGQNVTLSCEQNLNHDAMYWYRQDPGQGLRLIYYSQIVNDFQKGDIAEGYSVSREKKESFPLTVTSAQKNPTAFYLCASKRVGGNFETISGANVLTFGAGSRLTVL.